This T cell receptor (beta chain) stems from a study of T cells in Graves' hyperthyroidism and ophthalmopathy. Losses at the gene ends were 4 bases for V and 1 base for J; bases not matched to a gene: 7. There are 17 residues in the CDR3. Germline-derived CDR1 and CDR2 are ENHRY and SYGVKD. The TCR beta CDR3 regions underwent amplification using RNA transcripts as the source. The HTBI primer set was used in a first-round RT-PCR of the TCR CDR3. MiXCR, applied by TCRdb to the multiplex PCR reads, yields one record per CDR3 protein. The sample yields 700,000 or so distinct CDR3 sequences, about 17% seen once. In this sample, this clonotype turned up many times.

The J gene is TRBJ2-5, the V gene TRBV10-3, with 12 bases matching TRBD1. Sequenced: blood. The receptor comes from a man aged 18 to 35 with Graves' hyperthyroidism. The CDR3 reads CAISGSGTGGRQETQYF. CDR3 in DNA: TGTGCCATCAGTGGCTCCGGGACAGGGGGCCGCCAAGAGACCCAGTACTTC.